This TCR beta chain emerged from a study of blood T cell repertoires in COVID-19. Study summary: Sources were T cells, B-cell-depleted T cells, or PBMCs; the material itself was cDNA or gDNA.

Germline V gene sequence: CDR1 LNHDA, CDR2 SQIVND (reference sequence). The CDR3 runs 17 residues. V trimming: 6 bases; J trimming: 3 bases; junction bases outside the gene matches: 9. Measured with immunoSEQ multiplex PCR; TCRdb has only the in-frame clones, and not every one. The sample has about 190,000 clones; about 88% are singletons. The sample was peripheral blood. This chain uses TRBV19 with TRBJ1-5; TRBD1 matches 12 bases. This receptor was taken from a woman in her 40s who had recovered from COVID-19. The CDR3, as DNA: TGTGCCAGTAGCGGGACAGGGGGCGCGATGACCAATCAGCCCCAGCATTTT. Its translation is CASSGTGGAMTNQPQHF.